The 32 T cell receptor beta chains below all came from one sample that was sequenced in a study of OX40 agonist ivuxolimab in advanced cancers. To prepare the library, the immunoSEQ multiplex PCR assay was applied. The immuneACCESS repertoire file appears here via TCRdb, limited to in-frame rearrangements. These files lack a portion of the clones; in checked studies, under half of the deficit traces to unresolved V genes, and the cause of the others is not known. The sample data list 15,000 to 20,000 clones, and roughly 84% of these were observed just once. The top ten constitute 3% to 4.5% of the sample. This sample comprised CD4+ or CD8+ T cells sorted from blood, obtained in a trial of the OX40 agonist ivuxolimab. These receptors all stem from an adult with an advanced solid tumor such as melanoma, head and neck, liver or kidney cancer.

This clone was recorded once. J is TRBJ1-1 and V is TRBV6-5; 8 bases agree with TRBD1. V dropped 6 bases and J dropped 4; count of bases not matched to a gene: 7. Germline values: CDR1 MNHEY, CDR2 SVGAGI. The CDR3 extends over 14 amino acids. The CDR3 sequence: CASSPRTGSTEAFF. The DNA of the CDR3 is TGTGCCAGCAGCCCCCGGACAGGGAGCACTGAAGCTTTCTTT.

The chain carries TRBV7-8 and TRBJ2-1; no clear D. The CDR3 has 15 residues. V gave up 1 base and J gave up 8 bases, with 15 bases separating them. Germline-derived CDR1 and CDR2 are SGHVS and FQNEAQ. The chain's CDR3 is CASSLGKRAWDEQFF. CDR3 in DNA: TGTGCCAGCAGCTTAGGGAAACGGGCATGGGATGAGCAGTTCTTC.

This chain uses TRBV6-6 with TRBJ2-2; D is ambiguous. CDR1 MNHNY and CDR2 SVGAGI come from the germline V gene (reference sequence). This CDR3 spans 14 amino acids. V gave up 4 bases and J gave up 0 bases, with 6 bases separating them. DNA for the CDR3: TGTGCCAGCAGTTGGATTCCGAACACCGGGGAGCTGTTTTTT. Translated, it gives CASSWIPNTGELFF.

This clone was seen more than once but under ten times. The rearrangement joins TRBV5-1 to TRBJ1-1, with D possibly TRBD1 on 5 matching bases. The germline CDR1 and CDR2 sequences are SGHRS and YFSETQ. V shed 4 bases and J shed 1 base, with 8 bases lying between them. The CDR3 loop spans 13 amino acids. This CDR3 is CASSQGQNTEAFF. The CDR3 DNA sequence: TGCGCCAGCAGCCAAGGACAGAACACTGAAGCTTTCTTT.

V gene TRBV28 combines with J gene TRBJ2-3, with TRBD1 matching 7 bases. From germline, CDR1 is MDHEN and CDR2 SYDVKM. The J segment lost 4 bases and the V segment lost 10 bases, leaving 11 bases of the junction unmatched. This CDR3 has 14 residues. The CDR3 nucleotides read TGTGCCACCCTCAGTAGGGGGCGGCCAGATACGCAGTATTTT. Protein sequence: CATLSRGRPDTQYF.

This clone was counted between two and nine times. The V call is TRBV10-1, the J call TRBJ1-1, with D possibly TRBD1 on 5 matching bases. The CDR3 runs to 13 residues. Deletions cut 4 bases from V and 3 bases from J, with 9 bases between. Germline loops: CDR1 WNHNN, CDR2 SYGVQD (reference sequence). Written as DNA, the CDR3 is TGCGCCAGCAGTGTGTCCAGGGACACTGAAGCTTTCTTT. Residues: CASSVSRDTEAFF.

The chain recombines TRBV19 with TRBJ2-2; a possible D gene is TRBD1 (5 bases). The CDR3 sequence is 14 residues long. The germline gives CDR1 LNHDA, CDR2 SQIVND (reference sequence). With 4 bases removed from V and 7 bases from J, the gap between germline ends came to 13 bases. The CDR3 nucleotides read TGTGCCAGTAGTAAGGGGATGAGGATCGGGGAGCTGTTTTTT. The encoded protein is CASSKGMRIGELFF.

The chain employs TRBV11-3 and TRBJ2-7; TRBD2 might be the D (6 bases). Trimming cost V 5 bases and J 0 bases, with 8 bases left between them. The CDR3 runs 13 residues. Germline loops: CDR1 SGHNT, CDR2 YENEEA. CDR3: CASSKGGSYEQYF. DNA of the CDR3: TGTGCCAGCAGCAAGGGAGGCTCCTACGAGCAGTACTTC.

This chain connects TRBV15 to TRBJ2-5; 8 bases are shared with TRBD1. Germline assignment: CDR1 LNHNV and CDR2 YYDKDF (reference sequence). J was trimmed by 7 bases and V by 5 bases; bases with no gene match: 9. The CDR3 consists of 14 residues. This chain's CDR3 is CATSGRTGSGTQYF. The DNA of the CDR3 is TGTGCCACCAGCGGGCGGACAGGGTCTGGGACCCAGTACTTC.

The DNA of the CDR3 is TGTGCCAGCAGCCGGGGACTAGCGGAAGGTCGCGATGAGCAGTTCTTC. Encoded protein: CASSRGLAEGRDEQFF. The chain recombines TRBV6-6 with TRBJ2-1; 11 positions agree with TRBD2. V trimming: 6 bases; J trimming: 8 bases; junction bases outside the gene matches: 12. The germline V gene has CDR1 MNHNY and CDR2 SVGAGI (reference sequence). The CDR3 totals 16 residues.

This clone appeared once. V is TRBV28 and J is TRBJ1-2; D remains ambiguous. The length of the CDR3 is 13 residues. Trimming removed 5 bases from V and 12 bases from J, with 19 bases in between. Germline V lookup: CDR1 MDHEN, CDR2 SYDVKM. Here the CDR3 DNA reads TGTGCCAGCAGTCAGAGACTTCGGGAGGGCCACACCTTC. Translating gives CASSQRLREGHTF.

The CDR3, as DNA: TGTGCCAGCAGCTTGGAAGGCGGGAACCGCAATGAGCAGTTCTTC. Its protein is CASSLEGGNRNEQFF. The chain couples TRBV5-4 to TRBJ2-1, with D possibly TRBD2 on 6 matching bases. This CDR3 spans 15 amino acids. The germline V gene encodes CDR1 SGHNT and CDR2 YYREEE (reference sequence). V lost 0 bases to trimming and J lost 6 bases, with 13 bases between them.

The V and J genes are TRBV9 and TRBJ2-3; D unresolved. Per germline, CDR1 SGDLS and CDR2 YYNGEE. This CDR3 is built from 15 residues. V was pared by 1 base and J by 5 bases, with 14 bases between. The CDR3 DNA reads as TGTGCCAGCAGCGTAATTCCCTCGGGCAAAGATACGCAGTATTTT. Amino acid sequence: CASSVIPSGKDTQYF.

This clone was counted a few times. The DNA of the CDR3 is TGTGCCAGCAAGAAATCGGGTTCCTCCTACGAGCAGTACTTC. It yields the protein CASKKSGSSYEQYF. This sequence joins TRBV6-5 and TRBJ2-7; D call uncertain. V lost 7 bases, J lost 0 bases, and 13 bases lay in between. The germline CDR1 and CDR2 sequences are MNHEY and SVGAGI. This CDR3 has 14 residues.

For this clone: The junction departs from germline at one end; a sequencing error may be responsible. The V call is TRBV6-5, the J call TRBJ2-2, with TRBD1 identical over 7 bases. The CDR3 runs 14 residues. Germline values: CDR1 MNHEY, CDR2 SVGAGI. CDR3 coding DNA: TGTGCCAGCACTTACAGGGGTGTGGGCGGGGAGCTGTTTTTT. This gives the protein CASTYRGVGGELFF.

The genes are TRBV6-5 and TRBJ2-7; no firm D call. The V end was cut by 0 bases, the J end by 0 bases, with 9 bases between. There are 15 residues in the CDR3. Germline V gene data show CDR1 as MNHEY and CDR2 as SVGAGI. The CDR3 DNA follows: TGTGCCAGCAGTTACTCGAGTAGGAGCTCCTACGAGCAGTACTTC. This translates into CASSYSSRSSYEQYF.

V usage is TRBV7-6 and J usage is TRBJ2-7, with TRBD2 matching 14 bases. The CDR3 has 15 amino acids. V trimming: 4 bases; J trimming: 6 bases; junction bases outside the gene matches: 5. The germline CDR1 and CDR2 sequences are SGHVS and FNYEAQ. The CDR3 loop is CASSSGLAGAGEQYF. The CDR3, as DNA: TGTGCCAGCAGCTCGGGACTAGCGGGAGCAGGCGAGCAGTACTTC.

This sequence joins TRBV4-3 and TRBJ2-5, with TRBD1 matching 7 bases. The CDR3 contains 14 residues. V gave up 4 bases and J gave up 3 bases; unmatched junction bases: 5. CDR1 and CDR2 from the germline V gene are LGHNA and YSLEER. The CDR3 coding sequence is TGCGCCAGCAGCCTGGGACAGAGCAAAGAGACCCAGTACTTC. This gives the protein CASSLGQSKETQYF.

The CDR3 DNA is TGTGCCAGCAGGCCGACAGAATATAGCAATCAGCCCCAGCATTTT. Translating it yields CASRPTEYSNQPQHF. The chain uses TRBV7-9 and TRBJ1-5, with D perhaps matching TRBD1 (5 bases). Germline V gives CDR1 SEHNR, CDR2 FQNEAQ (reference sequence). The CDR3 runs 15 residues. Trimming left V 6 bases short and J 0 bases short, with 12 bases between.

This sequence joins TRBV10-3 and TRBJ2-1, with 8 bases fitting TRBD1. The CDR3 length is 13 residues. Germline V gene lookup returns CDR1 ENHRY and CDR2 SYGVKD. Trimming cost V 9 bases and J 5 bases; bases outside gene matches: 6. DNA of the CDR3: TGTGCCATTAGACAGGGGCCCAACAATGAGCAGTTCTTC. Translating gives CAIRQGPNNEQFF.

This clone was observed a single time. The rearrangement joins TRBV7-3 to TRBJ2-1; TRBD2 matches 9 bases. Unmatched junction bases numbered 5, after V lost 1 base and J lost 7 bases. Germline CDR1 SGHTA, CDR2 FQGTGA. The CDR3 spans 15 residues. The CDR3 here is CASSLNSGRLNEQFF. CDR3 nucleotides: TGTGCCAGCAGCTTAAATAGCGGGAGATTGAATGAGCAGTTCTTC.

The rearrangement uses TRBV7-2 and TRBJ2-2; perhaps TRBD2 as D (6 bases). The CDR3 sequence is 15 residues long. Trimming pared 5 bases from V and 6 bases from J, leaving 16 bases between. Looked up from germline, CDR1 is SGHTA and CDR2 is FQGNSA. CDR3 amino acids: CASSETPSAPGELFF. The CDR3 DNA reads TGTGCCAGCAGCGAAACCCCTAGCGCCCCCGGGGAGCTGTTTTTT.

The rearrangement links TRBV5-4 to TRBJ2-7; TRBD1 might be the D (5 bases). Germline-derived CDR1 and CDR2 are SGHNT and YYREEE (reference sequence). V lost 1 base, J lost 7 bases, and 18 bases lay in between. This CDR3 contains 15 residues. This CDR3 is CASSLRQGPLGEQYF. The CDR3 DNA is TGTGCCAGCAGCTTGCGGCAGGGCCCTTTGGGTGAGCAGTACTTC.

V is TRBV9 and J is TRBJ2-1; 10 bases line up with TRBD2. Trimming removed 1 base from V and 3 bases from J; junction bases left unmatched: 1. Germline V gene data show CDR1 as SGDLS and CDR2 as YYNGEE. This CDR3 has 15 residues. CDR3 nucleotide sequence: TGTGCCAGCAGCGTACGGACTAGCGGCTACAATGAGCAGTTCTTC. Amino acids: CASSVRTSGYNEQFF. The whole variable domain, remainder taken from reference TRBV9 and TRBJ2-1, is DSGVTQTPKHLITATGQRVTLRCSPRSGDLSVYWYQQSLDQGLQFLIQYYNGEERAKGNILERFSAQQFPDLHSELNLSSLELGDSALYFCASSVRTSGYNEQFFGPGTRLTVL.

This chain joins TRBV10-3 and TRBJ1-6; D is perhaps TRBD1 (5 bases). There are 16 residues in the CDR3. Trimming removed 1 base at V and 9 bases at J, with 16 bases between. Germline values: CDR1 ENHRY, CDR2 SYGVKD. The CDR3 DNA sequence: TGTGCCATCAGTGAGTGGGGCCTTCACTCGGGTTCACCCCTCCACTTT. It translates to CAISEWGLHSGSPLHF.

This rearrangement joins TRBV23-1 to TRBJ2-7; a possible D gene is TRBD2 (6 bases). TRBV23-1 is placed among ORFs of uncertain function. CDR3 length equals 17 residues. The V gene lost 0 bases and the J gene lost 0 bases, with 15 bases spanning the gap. CDR3 DNA: TGCGCCAGCAGTCAATCGCATCGGGAGAGGAGCTCCTACGAGCAGTACTTC. It yields the protein CASSQSHRERSSYEQYF.

The chain joins TRBV6-6 to TRBJ2-4; D perhaps matches TRBD1 (6 bases). CDR1 is MNHNY, CDR2 SVGAGI, per germline (reference sequence). The CDR3 extends over 15 amino acids. V lost 4 bases to trimming and J lost 0 bases, with 10 bases between them. The chain's CDR3 is CASSSTGLAKNIQYF. Written as DNA, the CDR3 is TGTGCCAGCAGTTCAACAGGGTTAGCCAAAAACATTCAGTACTTC.

The J gene is TRBJ2-3, the V gene TRBV11-2, with D possibly matching TRBD2 (5 bases). CDR1 and CDR2 from the germline V gene are SGHAT and FQNNGV. Trimming pared 1 base from V and 2 bases from J, leaving 10 bases between. The CDR3 has 15 residues. CDR3 in DNA: TGTGCCAGCAGCTTAGCGGCGGGCCCCACAGATACGCAGTATTTT. Protein: CASSLAAGPTDTQYF. Supplemented by reference TRBV11-2 and TRBJ2-3, the full variable domain reads EAGVAQSPRYKIIEKRQSVAFWCNPISGHATLYWYQQILGQGPKLLIQFQNNGVVDDSQLPKDRFSAERLKGVDSTLKIQPAKLEDSAVYLCASSLAAGPTDTQYFGPGTRLTVL.

The chain combines TRBV11-3 with TRBJ2-3; 13 bases match TRBD2. The trim removed 5 bases at V and 0 bases at J, leaving 8 bases unmatched. The germline gives CDR1 SGHNT, CDR2 YENEEA. The CDR3 is 18 residues long. CDR3 in amino acids: CASSGTSGRAGSTDTQYF. In nucleotides, the CDR3 is TGTGCCAGCAGCGGAACTAGCGGGAGGGCCGGGAGCACAGATACGCAGTATTTT.

This clone was detected once. The rearrangement uses TRBV28 and TRBJ2-1; TRBD1 might be the D (5 bases). Germline CDR1 is MDHEN and CDR2 is SYDVKM. The CDR3 runs 15 residues. The V gene lost 2 bases and the J gene lost 6 bases, with 14 bases spanning the gap. CDR3 coding DNA: TGTGCCAGCAGTTTAAGGCTCCGACAGCGCAATGAGCAGTTCTTC. This sequence encodes CASSLRLRQRNEQFF.

Here the CDR3 DNA reads TGTGCCACCAGCAGCGGACACTCCTACGAGCAGTACTTC. Its protein product is CATSSGHSYEQYF. This chain joins TRBV15 and TRBJ2-7; D is perhaps TRBD1 (5 bases). The germline V and J ends were trimmed by 3 bases and 0 bases, with 6 bases remaining between them. The CDR3 has 13 amino acids. The germline gives CDR1 LNHNV, CDR2 YYDKDF (reference sequence).

The chain uses TRBV7-3 and TRBJ2-1; 10 bases are a match to TRBD2. V lost 4 bases to trimming and J lost 2 bases; unmatched junction nucleotides: 8. Per the germline V gene, CDR1 is SGHTA and CDR2 is FQGTGA. The CDR3 contains 17 residues. CDR3 loop: CASSSPQGTSAYNEQFF. The CDR3 nucleotides are TGTGCCAGCAGCTCGCCACAGGGGACTAGCGCCTACAATGAGCAGTTCTTC.